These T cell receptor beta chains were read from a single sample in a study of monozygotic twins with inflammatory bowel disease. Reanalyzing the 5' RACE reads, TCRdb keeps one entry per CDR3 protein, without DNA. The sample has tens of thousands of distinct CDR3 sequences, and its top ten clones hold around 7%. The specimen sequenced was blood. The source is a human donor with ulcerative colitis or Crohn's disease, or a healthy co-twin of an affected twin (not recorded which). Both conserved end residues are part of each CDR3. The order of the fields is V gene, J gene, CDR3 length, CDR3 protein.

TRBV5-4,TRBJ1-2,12,CASKVTNYGYTF
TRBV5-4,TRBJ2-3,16,CASSLGLTASTDTQYF
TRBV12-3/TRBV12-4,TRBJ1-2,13,CASSPGQWKGYTF
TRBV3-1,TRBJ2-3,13,CASSQPVSDTQYF
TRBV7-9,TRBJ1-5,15,CASSTGAGRGQPQHF
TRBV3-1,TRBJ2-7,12,CASSQGLGEQYF
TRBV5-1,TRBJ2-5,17,CASSPTRDRGIQETQYF
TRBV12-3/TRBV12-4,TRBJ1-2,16,CASSLDLAGGGYGYTF
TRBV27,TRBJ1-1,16,CASSWGRTAQLTEAFF
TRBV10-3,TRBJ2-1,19,CAISERSGEKQGPVNEQFF
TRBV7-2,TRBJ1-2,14,CASTLGRANYGYTF
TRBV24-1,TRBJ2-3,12,CATSEAAGSQYF
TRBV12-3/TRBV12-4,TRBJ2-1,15,CASSLRVAQANEQFF
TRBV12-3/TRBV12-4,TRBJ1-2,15,CASSPDSGRDYGYTF
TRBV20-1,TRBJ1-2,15,CSASSQGGLDYGYTF
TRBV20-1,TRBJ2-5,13,CSAHEVTKETQYF
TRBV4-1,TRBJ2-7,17,CASSHRSSDRSYYEQYF
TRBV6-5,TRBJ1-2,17,CASSYSLTRGLHYGYTF
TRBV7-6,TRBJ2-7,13,CASSFPPTYEQYF
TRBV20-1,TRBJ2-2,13,CSATGQNTGELFF
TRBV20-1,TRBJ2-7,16,CSAGLAGVTSSYEQYF
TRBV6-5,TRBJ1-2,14,CASSYAGGANGYTF